This TCR beta chain derives from a study of control samples from healthy donors and cancer patients. Libraries were prepared by immunoSEQ multiplex PCR; TCRdb keeps only in-frame clonotypes and omits some of them. The sample has about 140,000 clones; 70% to 90% are singletons. CDR3 length: 15 amino acids. The genes are TRBV21-1 and TRBJ1-4; the table's D call, TRBD1, has no DNA check behind it. TRBV21-1 is reported as a pseudogene. Sequencing used blood. The source of this sequence is a young man in good health. This CDR3 is CASSKAGGTNEKLFF. CDR3 nucleotide sequence: TGTGCCAGCAGCAAAGCAGGGGGAACTAATGAAAAACTGTTTTTT.